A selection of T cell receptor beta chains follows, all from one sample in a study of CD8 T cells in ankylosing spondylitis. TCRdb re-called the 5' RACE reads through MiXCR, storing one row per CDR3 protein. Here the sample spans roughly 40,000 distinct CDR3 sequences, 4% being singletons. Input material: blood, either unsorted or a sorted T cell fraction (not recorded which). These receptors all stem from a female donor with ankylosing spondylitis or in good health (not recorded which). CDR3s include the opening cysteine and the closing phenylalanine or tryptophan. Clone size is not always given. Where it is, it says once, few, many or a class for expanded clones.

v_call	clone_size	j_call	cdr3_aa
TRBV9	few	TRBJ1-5	CASSVDANQPQHF
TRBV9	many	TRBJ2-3	CASSAGLAGDTQYF
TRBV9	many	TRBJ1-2	CASSDSGGYGYTF
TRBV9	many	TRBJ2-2	CASSPWTANTGELFF
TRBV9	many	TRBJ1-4	CASSRSPATNEKLFF
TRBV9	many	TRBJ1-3	CASSPLTAPSGNTIYF
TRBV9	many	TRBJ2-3	CASSLQGGGTDTQYF
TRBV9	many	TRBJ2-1	CASSVSQVDEQFF
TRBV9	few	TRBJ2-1	CASSVVTAGYNEQFF
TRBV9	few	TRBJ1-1	CASSRADNTEAFF
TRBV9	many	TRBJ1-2	CASSVSGAYGYTF
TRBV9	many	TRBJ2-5	CASSPGGASETQYF
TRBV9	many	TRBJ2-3	CASSTGSTSGGATDTQYF
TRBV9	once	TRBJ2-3	CASSVAPGMGDTQYF
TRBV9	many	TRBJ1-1	CASSVGNLNTEAFF
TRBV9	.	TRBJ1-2	CASSVAGAGYTF
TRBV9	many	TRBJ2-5	CASSVAARAGGGETQYF
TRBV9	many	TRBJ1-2	CASSAGGYGYTF
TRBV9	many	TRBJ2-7	CASSEGQGATYEQYF
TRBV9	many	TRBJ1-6	CASSGTGGVNSPLHF
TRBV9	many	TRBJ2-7	CASSVRTGPGYEQYF
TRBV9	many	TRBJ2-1	CASSSSSGEQFF
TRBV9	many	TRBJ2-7	CASSVAPSGGAGGEQYF
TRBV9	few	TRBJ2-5	CASSVQGEQETQYF
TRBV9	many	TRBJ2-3	CASSVVAGVDTQYF
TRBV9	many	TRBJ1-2	CASSVALNYGYTF
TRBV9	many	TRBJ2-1	CASSATLPGLAGEQFF
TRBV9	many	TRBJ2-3	CASSVVGSGSQYF
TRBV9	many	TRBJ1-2	CASSPGQGPNYGYTF
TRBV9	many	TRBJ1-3	CASSSTLGQISGNTIYF
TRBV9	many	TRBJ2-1	CASSVEPPANEQFF
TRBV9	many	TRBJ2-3	CASSEAPTDTQYF
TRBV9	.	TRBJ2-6	CASSVASLLDSYSGANVLTF
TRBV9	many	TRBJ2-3	CASSVVVRDTQYF
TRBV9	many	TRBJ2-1	CASSRRDWVGEQFF
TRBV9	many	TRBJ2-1	CASSPLSMGNNEQFF
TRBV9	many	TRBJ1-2	CASSPSGQGGRLNGYTF
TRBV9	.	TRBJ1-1	CASSVTGGMWTEAFF